Listed below are T cell receptor beta chains from one sample, sequenced in a study of early T cells in non-severe SARS-CoV-2 infection. In TCRdb, the 5' RACE reads were re-called with MiXCR into one record per CDR3 protein. The sample gives more than 50,000 distinct CDR3 sequences, around 12% of which show up once; more than 1.2% is in the top ten. The sample in question was whole blood, obtained at baseline. The receptors here all came from an adult who was a healthcare worker with PCR-confirmed SARS-CoV-2 infection or an uninfected control (not recorded which). CDR3s include the opening cysteine and the closing phenylalanine or tryptophan. D genes are given only for firm matches. Clone sizes are given selectively: once, few, many, or a class where the clone is expanded.

TRBV12-3/TRBV12-4	TRBJ2-7	TRBD2	few	CASSLTASTSGGQGDEQYF	TGTGCCAGCAGTTTAACCGCATCGACTAGCGGGGGGCAAGGGGACGAGCAGTACTTC
TRBV5-6	TRBJ1-1	TRBD1	.	CASSLGDRGVTEAFF	TGTGCCAGCAGCTTGGGAGACAGGGGCGTCACTGAAGCTTTCTTT
TRBV28	TRBJ1-2	TRBD1	.	CASCLTGQSNFGYTF	TGTGCCAGCTGCCTTACGGGACAGTCTAATTTTGGCTACACCTTC
TRBV12-3/TRBV12-4	TRBJ2-5	.	many	CASSLSVETQYF	TGTGCCAGCAGCCTGTCGGTGGAGACCCAGTACTTC
TRBV28	TRBJ2-7	.	few	CASRITGGIVEQYF	TGCGCCAGCAGAATTACCGGGGGTATCGTCGAGCAGTACTTC
TRBV28	TRBJ2-1	.	.	CASSTPGASSYNEQFF	TGTGCCAGCAGTACCCCAGGGGCTAGCTCCTACAATGAGCAGTTCTTC
TRBV6-6	TRBJ2-3	.	many	CASTPAATSTDTQYF	TGTGCCAGTACCCCGGCGGCGACGAGCACAGATACGCAGTATTTT
TRBV11-2	TRBJ2-7	.	.	CASSALGRFYYEQYF	TGTGCCAGCAGTGCTCTAGGCAGGTTTTACTACGAGCAGTACTTC
TRBV7-8	TRBJ2-7	TRBD2	.	CASSFSGTRDVEQYF	TGTGCCAGCAGCTTCTCCGGGACTAGGGACGTCGAGCAGTACTTC
TRBV6-2/TRBV6-3	TRBJ2-2	.	few	CASSFLGRRGNTGELFF	TGTGCCAGCAGTTTTTTGGGGAGAAGAGGGAACACCGGGGAGCTGTTTTTT
TRBV3-1	TRBJ2-3	TRBD2	many	CASSQVAGGPRGTDTQYF	TGTGCCAGCAGCCAAGTAGCGGGAGGGCCGAGGGGCACAGATACGCAGTATTTT
TRBV6-1	TRBJ1-1	.	.	CASGPRQEQNTEAFF	TGTGCCAGCGGGCCGCGGCAGGAACAAAACACTGAAGCTTTCTTT